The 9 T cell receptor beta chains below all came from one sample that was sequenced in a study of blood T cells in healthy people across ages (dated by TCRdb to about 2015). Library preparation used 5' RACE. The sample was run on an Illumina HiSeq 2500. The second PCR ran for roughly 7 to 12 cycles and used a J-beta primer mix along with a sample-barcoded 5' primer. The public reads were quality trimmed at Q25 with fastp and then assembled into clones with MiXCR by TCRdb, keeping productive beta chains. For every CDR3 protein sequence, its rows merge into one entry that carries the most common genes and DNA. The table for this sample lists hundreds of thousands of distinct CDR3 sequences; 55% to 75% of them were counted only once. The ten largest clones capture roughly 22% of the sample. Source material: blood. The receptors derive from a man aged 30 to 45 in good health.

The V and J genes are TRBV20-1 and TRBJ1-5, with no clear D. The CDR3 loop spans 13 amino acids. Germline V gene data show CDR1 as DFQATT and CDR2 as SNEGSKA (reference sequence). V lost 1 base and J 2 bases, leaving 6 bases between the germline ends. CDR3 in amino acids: CSARVLGNQPQHF. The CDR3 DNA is TGCAGTGCTAGAGTCTTGGGCAATCAGCCCCAGCATTTT.

The CDR3 here is CASSPPGGGETQYF. CDR3 nucleotides: TGTGCCAGCTCACCACCTGGGGGAGGAGAGACCCAGTACTTC. This chain uses TRBV18 with TRBJ2-5; weak D call: TRBD2 (6 bases). The V end lost 0 bases, the J end lost 4 bases, and 9 bases lay between the germline ends. Germline V gene lookup returns CDR1 KGHSH and CDR2 LQKENI. This CDR3 contains 14 residues.

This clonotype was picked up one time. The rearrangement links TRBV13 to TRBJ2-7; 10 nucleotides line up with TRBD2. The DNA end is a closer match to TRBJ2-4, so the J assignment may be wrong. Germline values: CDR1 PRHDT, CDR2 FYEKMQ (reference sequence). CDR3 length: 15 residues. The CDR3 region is CASSLTGLAENIQYF. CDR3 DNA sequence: TGTGCCAGCAGCCTAACCGGACTAGCGGAAAACATTCAGTACTTC.

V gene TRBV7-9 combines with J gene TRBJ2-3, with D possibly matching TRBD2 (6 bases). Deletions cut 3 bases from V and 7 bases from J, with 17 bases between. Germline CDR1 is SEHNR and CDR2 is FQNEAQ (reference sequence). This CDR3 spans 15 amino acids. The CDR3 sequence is CASSFEAGRRNTQYF. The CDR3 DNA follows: TGTGCCAGCAGCTTTGAGGCGGGGAGGCGGAATACGCAGTATTTT.

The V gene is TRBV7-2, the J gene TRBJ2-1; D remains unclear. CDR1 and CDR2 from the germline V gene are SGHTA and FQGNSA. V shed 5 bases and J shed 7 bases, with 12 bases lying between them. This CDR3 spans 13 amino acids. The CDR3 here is CASSPIDVNEQFF. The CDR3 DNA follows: TGTGCCAGCAGCCCAATAGATGTAAATGAGCAGTTCTTC.

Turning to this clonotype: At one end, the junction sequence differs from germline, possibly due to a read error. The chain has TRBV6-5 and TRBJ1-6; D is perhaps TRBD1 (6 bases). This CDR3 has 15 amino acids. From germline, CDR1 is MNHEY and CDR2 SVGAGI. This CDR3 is CANSGGWVDNSPLHF. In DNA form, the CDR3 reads TGTGCCAACAGTGGGGGCTGGGTTGATAATTCACCCCTCCACTTT.

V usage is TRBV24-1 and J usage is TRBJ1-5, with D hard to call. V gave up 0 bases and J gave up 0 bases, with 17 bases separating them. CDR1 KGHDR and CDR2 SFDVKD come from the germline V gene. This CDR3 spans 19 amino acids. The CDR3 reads CATSDLLSGHHYSNQPQHF. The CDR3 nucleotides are TGTGCCACCAGTGATTTGCTCTCCGGGCACCACTATAGCAATCAGCCCCAGCATTTT.

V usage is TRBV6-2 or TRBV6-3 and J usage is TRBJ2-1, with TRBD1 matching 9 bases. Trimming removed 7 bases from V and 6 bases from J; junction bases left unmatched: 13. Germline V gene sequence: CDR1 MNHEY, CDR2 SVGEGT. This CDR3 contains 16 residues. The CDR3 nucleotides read TGTGCCAGCACCGAACCGAGTGGGACAGGGACCAATGAGCAGTTCTTC. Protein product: CASTEPSGTGTNEQFF.

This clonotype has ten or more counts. The CDR3 is CASSQGSSYNEQFF. Written as DNA, the CDR3 is TGTGCCAGCAGCCAAGGGAGCTCCTACAATGAGCAGTTCTTC. The chain links TRBV7-9 to TRBJ2-1, with D possibly matching TRBD2 (5 bases). There are 14 residues in the CDR3. V shed 5 bases and J shed 0 bases, with 8 bases lying between them. CDR1 and CDR2 (germline): SEHNR, FQNEAQ (reference sequence).